This T cell receptor beta chain was found in a study of CD8 T cells in ankylosing spondylitis. Study-wide results and limits: Enrichment of disease-linked clones was reportedly significant in matched ankylosing spondylitis synovial fluid. Disease-linked clones had a CD8+ phenotype and relatively low frequency in peripheral blood. Eight or nine highly homologous variants made up a TCR beta motif that seemed to typify ankylosing spondylitis blood. Previously reported in reactive arthritis synovial fluid and blood were some of the motif variants.

It was by quantitative 5'-RACE with molecular barcodes that TCR beta libraries were made. TCRdb fed the 5' RACE reads into MiXCR, producing one record per CDR3 protein. The sample has around 480,000 distinct CDR3 sequences; roughly 15% are singletons. The trim removed 3 bases at V and 7 bases at J, leaving 5 bases unmatched. CDR3 length: 14 amino acids. The germline V gene has CDR1 SGHDN and CDR2 FVKESK. This clonotype was counted only a few times. The antigen is not known. The TCR comes from a male donor with ankylosing spondylitis. The chain combines TRBV14 with TRBJ2-7; 11 bases map to TRBD1. Input material: blood, either unsorted or a sorted T cell fraction (not recorded which). The CDR3, as DNA: TGTGCCAGCAGCCACGGACAGGGGGCGCGGGAGCAGTACTTC. Translation gives CASSHGQGAREQYF.